Sequencing of this T cell receptor (beta chain) was carried out in a study of cytomegalovirus exposure and HLA in healthy donors (dated by TCRdb to about 2017). About the study as a whole: An earlier analysis of around 600 of the donors reported roughly 300 Gb of sequence data and 100 million to 140 million unique TCR beta sequences from about 179 million T cells. Donor age, sex, ethnicity and CMV serostatus were compiled alongside the repertoire data. All discovery cohort repertoires had been generated using a single sequencing platform. Typing coverage differed by locus: A, B, C, DRB1 and DQB1 were typed in about 629-630 donors, DQA1 in approximately 520, DPA1 in 606, and DPB1 in just under 480. Genome-wide SNP genotypes for about 65% of the roughly 670 donors were used in a later genetic analysis, which treated that subset as a discovery cohort. An early release covering 500 to 750 HLA-typed donors comprised approximately 300 gigabases of sequencing data and tens of millions of unique TCR sequences. Along with the roughly 710-subject first cohort, a separate validation cohort of over a hundred different subjects was used. In an earlier analysis of 500 to 650 of the donors, high-throughput TCR beta sequencing was used to judge whether each TCR beta V gene segment behaved as functional or pseudogenic. Roughly five DR-DQ haplotypes were treated as single units for association and clustering because of strong linkage in the cohort. The study used immunosequencing to profile the T cell repertoires of approximately 650 subjects and linked those repertoires to cytomegalovirus serostatus. The genetic ancestry cluster associated with self-reported Caucasian donors included 65% to 90% of the roughly 360 genotyped donors. In the later analysis, no new phenotypic data were used to find candidate immune exposures; instead, reliance was placed on TCR beta sequences and their occurrence across donors. HLA typing covered class I and class II loci at four-digit resolution. To predict cytomegalovirus infection status, the study brought together high-throughput TCR immunosequencing, statistical association of individual TCRs with disease status, and machine learning. A later analysis re-analyzed previously published TCR beta repertoires from hundreds of donors and added high-resolution HLA genotyping to study TCR occurrence patterns. Among several hundred genotyped donors of the cohort, an average of around 220,000 unique TCR beta nucleotide sequences was sequenced per donor, of which about 18% were non-productive. The study aimed to test whether signatures of past pathogen exposure could be identified by cataloging public T cell receptors. What the study reported, not specific to this receptor: The classifier was reported to diagnose cytomegalovirus status with high specificity and sensitivity in both the original and validation cohorts. In a later genetic analysis, a missense DCLRE1C variant was associated with V-gene and J-gene trimming of TCR beta chains, and the association was replicated in an independent cohort. When HLA alleles, especially DR and DQ, strongly co-occurred, attributing TCR associations to individual alleles was difficult. The earlier analysis of 450 to 700 of the donors excluded some 15 rarely observed V segments, including chromosome 9 orphons, because counts were too low. A total of 164 TCR beta chains were listed by the study as associated with cytomegalovirus. The authors suggested that the approach could potentially be extended to other disease states and immunological phenotypes. Compared with equally common non-associated chains, HLA-associated TCR beta chains in a later analysis were more clonally expanded and had lower generation probabilities. Compared with the roughly 670-donor mean, donors in an Asian-associated ancestry cluster had fewer N-insertions in productive TCRs, according to a later genetic analysis. A later analysis found that most CMV-associated TCR beta chains appeared HLA-restricted, with HLA associations seemingly driven largely by CMV exposure. In a later analysis, the rate of TCR association differed among HLA loci, with DRB1 alleles having the most associated TCRs and HLA-C alleles having the fewest. Across donors, most TCR sequences were observed very rarely, whereas some public TCRs were present in many individuals. A few of the identified cytomegalovirus-associated TCR beta chains were confirmed in vitro to be specific for cytomegalovirus antigens. According to a later analysis, parvovirus B19, influenza, CMV and Epstein-Barr virus appeared linked to several top co-occurrence clusters. A cluster of highly shared sequence variants was judged likely to represent a technical artifact of the sequencing pipeline. Because some donors lacked HLA typing at each locus, the association tests relied only on the typed subset. Correlated functional status among segregating V segments might be attributable to linkage disequilibrium, but an unknown experimental factor could not be ruled out. The presence/absence analyses assumed that sequencing depth was roughly uniform across donors, and that assumption may not be true. Only TCR beta chains were sequenced in this cohort, and the absence of alpha or paired-chain data limited detectable features. CMV serostatus was the only immune exposure information available for the cohort. Broadly in line with IMGT annotations, most TCR beta V segments showed up in productive rearrangements about 87% or about 30% of the time in an earlier analysis of some 590 of the donors. A further reported finding was that TCR beta sequences accurately predicted the HLA-A and HLA-B alleles for most subjects in the first cohort. Some IMGT-functional V segments, including TRBV6-2 and TRBV6-3, could not be distinguished by the 87-base-pair reads and were therefore excluded. A later analysis associated 15,000 or so TCR beta sequences with specific HLA alleles at a false discovery rate of 0.05.

The cohort consisted of more than 650 healthy bone marrow donors. At the time of sampling, every cohort member was nominally healthy, though immune exposures that went unrecorded were likely present. The donor was CMV seronegative and was included in the group of 352 seronegative cohort members. Every donor gave a peripheral blood sample, and the peripheral blood mononuclear cells from that sample were used for TCR beta sequencing. The Qiagen DNeasy Blood Extraction Kit was used to extract genomic DNA from the blood cell samples. V is clipped by 0 bases and J by 7 bases, and the sequence between their germline boundaries is 10 bases long. CDR1 and CDR2, per the germline V gene (reference sequence), are LNHNV and YYDKDF. The CDR3 contains 14 residues, cysteine and phenylalanine counted. Just the 42-base CDR3 DNA is kept, in frame starting at base 1. Library method: the immunoSEQ multiplex PCR assay. A mixture of 60 forward primers for TCR Vbeta segments and 13 reverse primers for TCR Jbeta segments was used in the multiplex PCR. A multiplex PCR assay on genomic DNA amplified the CDR3 region of rearranged TCR beta genes. The Illumina HiSeq System was used to sequence the amplified TCR beta libraries as 87-base-pair reads. Per the original workflow: A later analysis tallied around 80 million unique TCR beta chains across the 700 or so repertoires, and roughly 11 million of those chains were shared by two or more donors. Raw reads were error-corrected and collapsed into unique sequences with a nearest-neighbor algorithm that merged closely related sequences to remove PCR and sequencing errors. V, D and J gene segments were assigned by aligning CDR3 sequences to IMGT reference sequences. For a sequence to be retained, a match of at least six nucleotides was required to both a V gene segment and a J gene segment. A rearrangement was called productive if the CDR3 had no stop codons and remained in frame with V and J, and every other rearrangement was called non-productive. Following IMGT convention, CDR3 was defined as the stretch from the second conserved V-encoded cysteine to the conserved J-encoded phenylalanine. The earlier analysis of about 500 of the donors excluded sequences that lacked an unambiguous match to a single V gene segment. In an earlier analysis of 587 of the donors, V segments were called functional above 56.7% productive rearrangements and were called segregating when the between-donor standard deviation exceeded 5%. A statistical classification framework was built for diagnosing cytomegalovirus status from the catalog of TCR beta chain sequences. A later analysis assigned V and J genes by comparing TCR nucleotide sequences with IMGT/GENE-DB human TR gene sequences. Using the TCRdist pipeline, a later analysis assigned CDR3 sequences along with most-parsimonious VDJ recombination scenarios. A later analysis defined each TCR beta chain by its CDR3 amino acid sequence plus V-gene family, and excluded reads lacking a unique V-gene family. In a later analysis, 500 to 700 highly shared, low-generation-probability nucleotide sequences were removed to address suspected cross-contamination and a sequencing artifact. A later analysis calculated a clonal expansion index for each public chain from normalized within-repertoire ranks of inferred template counts. In a later analysis, generation probabilities were computed using a VDJ recombination model fitted to out-of-frame rearrangements, and the results were checked against IGoR. In a later analysis, TCR-TCR, TCR-HLA and TCR-CMV co-occurrence was scored with hypergeometric tests, and a repertoire-size bias correction was applied to TCR pairs. To estimate false discovery rates, a later analysis permuted the HLA or CMV assignments 20 times. In a later analysis, co-occurring TCRs were grouped using DBSCAN, with TCRdist sequence similarity added in when clustering inside HLA-allele-positive subsets. Repertoires with fewer than 30,000 or more than 120,000 public chains, plus five repertoires with anomalous nucleotide sharing, were excluded from co-occurrence clustering. In TCRdb, the immuneACCESS table is reduced to in-frame sequences with V and J assigned. These tables do not hold every clone; where another copy was compared, an unresolved V gene accounts for under half, and the others remain unexplained. The V and J calls and clone size were taken over from that table, and D and trimming were inferred from the DNA. This sample is represented by 130,000 to 150,000 clones; approximately 80% of them were singletons. Around 3% of the sample belongs to the ten largest clones.

In the case of this clone: Its antigen specificity is not known. Base qualities are missing; no much larger clone stands one base away.

The receptor was isolated from a female donor in good health and CMV-seronegative. Source material: PBMCs. Recombination connected TRBV15 to TRBJ2-1; the D segment could be TRBD1, given 6 matching bases. Read as DNA, the sequence is TGTGCCACCAGCAGAGATACAGGGCGGAATGAGCAGTTCTTC. The translation is CATSRDTGRNEQFF.